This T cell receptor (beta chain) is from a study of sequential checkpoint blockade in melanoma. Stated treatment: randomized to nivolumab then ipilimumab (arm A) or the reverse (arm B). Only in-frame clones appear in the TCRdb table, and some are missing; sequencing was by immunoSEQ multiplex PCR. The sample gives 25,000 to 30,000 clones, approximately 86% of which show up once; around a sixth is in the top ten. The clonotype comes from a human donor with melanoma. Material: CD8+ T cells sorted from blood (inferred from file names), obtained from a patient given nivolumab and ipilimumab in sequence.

The CDR3 spells CASSTEGRDRKAEAFF. For the CDR3, the DNA is TGTGCCAGCAGCACCGAAGGACGGGATCGAAAAGCTGAAGCTTTCTTT. The V gene is TRBV7-8, the J gene TRBJ1-1; D call uncertain. The CDR3 is 16 residues long. Looked up from germline, CDR1 is SGHVS and CDR2 is FQNEAQ. V was shortened by 5 bases and J by 6 bases, with 22 bases between the two germline ends.